Listed below are T cell receptor beta chains from one sample, sequenced in a study of T-cell reconstitution after alpha-beta-depleted transplantation in children. TCRdb processed the PCR reads anew with MiXCR; each CDR3 protein has one entry. The sample comprises about 600,000 distinct CDR3 sequences, 20% to 25% of which are singletons, and 13% to 15% rests with the top ten. Sequences were derived from PBMCs, mostly from graft donor cells, sampled 360 days after TCRalphabeta/CD19-depleted stem cell transplant. Every receptor here comes from a boy in the first two years of life who had a stem cell transplant for acute myeloid leukemia, so the T cells may come from the graft donor. Both conserved end residues are part of each CDR3. The order of the fields is D gene, J gene, V gene, clone size, CDR3 protein, CDR3 DNA. D genes are given only for firm matches. Size values are once, few and many counts, or a class for expanded clones, and some rows have none.

D: NA; J: TRBJ1-5; V: TRBV20-1; size: NA; CDR3: CSAGRVSGGGYSNQPQHF; DNA: TGCAGTGCTGGTCGGGTGTCCGGGGGTGGATATAGCAATCAGCCCCAGCATTTT
D: NA; J: TRBJ2-3; V: TRBV12-3/TRBV12-4; size: NA; CDR3: CASQRQSTDTQYF; DNA: TGTGCCAGCCAGAGACAGTCCACAGATACGCAGTATTTT
D: TRBD2; J: TRBJ2-1; V: TRBV4-3; size: NA; CDR3: CASSQDNRGGYNEQFF; DNA: TGCGCCAGCAGCCAAGACAACCGGGGGGGTTACAATGAGCAGTTCTTC
D: NA; J: TRBJ1-5; V: TRBV28; size: many; CDR3: CATIYRDGNQPQHF; DNA: TGTGCCACTATCTACAGGGATGGCAATCAGCCCCAGCATTTT
D: TRBD1; J: TRBJ2-3; V: TRBV20-1; size: NA; CDR3: CSALNRGPRDTQYF; DNA: TGCAGTGCTCTGAACAGGGGGCCTAGAGATACGCAGTATTTT
D: NA; J: TRBJ2-1; V: TRBV20-1; size: NA; CDR3: CSVFYNEQFF; DNA: TGCAGTGTGTTCTATAATGAGCAGTTCTTC
D: NA; J: TRBJ2-3; V: TRBV20-1; size: many; CDR3: CSARSGGQSTDTQYF; DNA: TGCAGTGCTAGATCCGGAGGGCAGAGCACAGATACGCAGTATTTT
D: NA; J: TRBJ2-3; V: TRBV20-1; size: few; CDR3: CSASPGTLALDTQYF; DNA: TGCAGTGCTAGCCCCGGGACTCTAGCCCTAGATACGCAGTATTTT
D: NA; J: TRBJ1-6; V: TRBV20-1; size: NA; CDR3: CSAGGTVDSPLHF; DNA: TGCAGTGCTGGGGGGACGGTAGATTCACCCCTCCACTTT
D: TRBD1; J: TRBJ1-2; V: TRBV6-5; size: few; CDR3: CASSWDSGTRGYTF; DNA: TGTGCCAGCAGTTGGGACAGCGGAACAAGAGGCTACACCTTC
D: NA; J: TRBJ1-2; V: TRBV7-9; size: NA; CDR3: CASSFRERRESSGGYTF; DNA: TGTGCCAGCAGCTTTCGTGAGCGCAGGGAGAGTTCTGGTGGCTACACCTTC
D: NA; J: TRBJ1-3; V: TRBV28; size: once; CDR3: CASSYSAGGSGNTIYF; DNA: TGTGCCAGCAGCTACTCTGCCGGAGGCTCTGGAAACACCATATATTTT
D: TRBD2; J: TRBJ2-2; V: TRBV6-5; size: NA; CDR3: CASSYAGGVKRGSGELFF; DNA: TGTGCCAGCAGTTACGCGGGGGGAGTAAAGAGGGGCTCCGGGGAGCTGTTTTTT
D: NA; J: TRBJ2-1; V: TRBV11-2; size: many; CDR3: CASSLVGYSYNEQFF; DNA: TGTGCCAGCAGCTTAGTAGGGTACTCCTACAATGAGCAGTTCTTC
D: NA; J: TRBJ2-3; V: TRBV27; size: few; CDR3: CASSAGPHTQYF; DNA: TGTGCCAGCAGTGCCGGTCCCCATACGCAGTATTTT
D: NA; J: TRBJ2-1; V: TRBV28; size: NA; CDR3: CASSLRAGRADNEQFF; DNA: TGTGCCAGCAGTTTAAGGGCAGGGAGAGCGGACAATGAGCAGTTCTTC
D: NA; J: TRBJ1-2; V: TRBV20-1; size: few; CDR3: CSASPPGTKANYGYTF; DNA: TGCAGTGCTAGTCCCCCCGGGACAAAGGCTAACTATGGCTACACCTTC
D: NA; J: TRBJ2-7; V: TRBV20-1; size: few; CDR3: CSARVSAYEQYF; DNA: TGCAGTGCTAGAGTTTCGGCTTACGAGCAGTACTTC
D: TRBD1; J: TRBJ1-1; V: TRBV28; size: once; CDR3: CASSLWAPGGADTEAFF; DNA: TGTGCCAGCAGTTTATGGGCCCCAGGGGGCGCGGACACTGAAGCTTTCTTT
D: TRBD1; J: TRBJ2-7; V: TRBV20-1; size: NA; CDR3: CSATGTGYSYEQYF; DNA: TGCAGTGCGACCGGGACAGGTTACTCCTACGAGCAGTACTTC
D: NA; J: TRBJ1-1; V: TRBV20-1; size: few; CDR3: CSANKGMNTEAFF; DNA: TGCAGTGCCAACAAGGGCATGAACACTGAAGCTTTCTTT
D: TRBD1; J: TRBJ2-2; V: TRBV7-9; size: few; CDR3: CASSLGDRRTGELFF; DNA: TGTGCCAGCAGCTTAGGGGACAGACGCACCGGGGAGCTGTTTTTT
D: NA; J: TRBJ2-3; V: TRBV5-1; size: NA; CDR3: CASSLVDSGTDTQYF; DNA: TGCGCCAGCAGCTTGGTGGATTCCGGGACAGATACGCAGTATTTT
D: NA; J: TRBJ2-5; V: TRBV20-1; size: NA; CDR3: CSARAYTLAGTQYF; DNA: TGCAGTGCTAGAGCTTACACTTTGGCGGGGACCCAGTACTTC
D: TRBD1; J: TRBJ2-7; V: TRBV20-1; size: many; CDR3: CSADGTGTYEQYF; DNA: TGCAGTGCAGACGGGACAGGAACCTACGAGCAGTACTTC